This T cell receptor (beta chain) was sequenced in a study of CD8+CD57+ T cells in acquired aplastic anemia (dated by TCRdb to the late 2010s). Context from the whole study: A mean of around 3 ug of DNA, ranging from about 0.19 to 27.4 ug, was extracted from sorted CD4+ and CD8+ cells. A CD8+CD57+ expansion meant a frequency higher than the mean frequency seen in healthy subjects.

TCR beta VDJ combination and CDR3 sequence profiling used genomic DNA as the template. An Illumina HiSeq 2000 was used for TCR repertoire sequencing. As for how the authors treated the data: TRBV/TRBJ rearrangement plots, CDR3 size and DJ length profiles, and Simpson's diversity index were used to evaluate the repertoires. The most abundant DNA sequence in the deep sequencing data was taken as the immunodominant clone. CDR3 amino acid sequences were checked for sharing across subjects and were also compared against the VDJdb database and published repertoires. TCRdb trimmed the raw reads at Q25, called clones with MiXCR and kept productive beta chains. Identical CDR3 proteins give one entry, which carries the most common genes and DNA. None of the V and J calls come from the authors' own analysis; TCRdb made them. The sample records approximately 120,000 distinct CDR3 sequences, over 30% of which are singletons. The ten largest clonotypes hold 2.6% of the sample.

Broader findings and caveats from the paper: Between patients and healthy controls, no significant difference in CD8+ Simpson's diversity was found (P=0.060). About 28 CD8+ CDR3 sequences were found in both patients and controls but appeared to be highly expressed in patients and within the immunodominant clones of the patients.

A single count supports this clonotype. The target of this receptor is not known. It has no much larger one-base neighbor in the sample; base qualities were not kept. One read yields weak evidence. CDR1 LNHNV and CDR2 YYDKDF are derived from the germline V gene (reference sequence). CDR3 length: 15 amino acids, cysteine to phenylalanine. Only CDR3 DNA remains: 45 bases, in frame from the first base. The germline V end is reduced by 6 bases and the J end by 4 bases; junction bases left unmatched: 9. Expansion of CD8+CD57+ cells had been shown by flow cytometry in the patients chosen for sequencing. Every patient had severe acquired aplastic anemia, diagnosed using the International Study of Aplastic Anemia and Agranulocytosis and Camitta criteria. Patients had received no therapy at the time of blood sampling. The study deep-sequenced TCR repertoires of sorted CD4+ and CD8+ blood T cells from severe aplastic anemia patients and healthy subjects. Patients were enrolled in the USA under clinicaltrials.gov protocols 00001620, 01623167, 00001397, 00071045, 00081523 and 00961064. Ficoll-Paque density gradient centrifugation was used to isolate peripheral blood mononuclear cells. Before DNA extraction, CD4+ and CD8+ T cells were sorted with FACS or magnetic beads.

The sequence was obtained from a human donor with aplastic anemia. The rearrangement combines TRBV15 with TRBJ1-5; 7 bases in between match TRBD1. The specimen was sorted CD4+, CD8+, or CD8+CD57+ T cells (not recorded which) from PBMCs. In nucleotides, the sequence is TGTGCCACCAGTCATTCACAGGGGCGGAATCAGCCCCAGCATTTT. Its protein reads: CATSHSQGRNQPQHF.